This T cell receptor beta chain is drawn from a study of cytomegalovirus exposure and HLA in healthy donors. Findings and limits, study-wide: Most TCR beta V segments were productive about 87% or about 30% of the time in an earlier analysis. Among TCR beta chains, those listed as cytomegalovirus-associated numbered about 160.

Remarks on this clone: Its specificity is not known. The junction differs from germline at one of its ends, possibly a read error.

PCR employed 60 Vbeta and 13 Jbeta primers. This table comes from immunoSEQ multiplex PCR, and its TCRdb copy is limited to in-frame clones, with some not included. The sample consists of about 240,000 clones, 80% to 85% of them appearing once. Source material: PBMCs. The TCR originated in a woman aged 55-69 years in good health and CMV-seropositive.

In DNA, the CDR3 is TGTGCCAGCGGTGAGCCGCTAGCGGGAGGGGCCCTGGGGACGCAGTATTTT. This gives the protein CASGEPLAGGALGTQYF. The V and J genes are TRBV25-1 and TRBJ2-3; 12 bases line up with TRBD2. CDR1 is MGHDK, CDR2 SYGVNS, per germline. The CDR3 totals 17 residues.